One and the same sample provided the 14 T cell receptor beta chains below, sequenced in a study of T cell responses to AZD1222 COVID-19 vaccine. This table comes from immunoSEQ multiplex PCR, and its TCRdb copy is limited to in-frame clones, with some not included. Of some 170,000 clones listed, approximately 94% are singletons. The sequencing here drew on peripheral blood, taken 28 days after the second AZD1222 dose. All receptors derive from an adult who received the AZD1222 COVID-19 vaccine.

Only one count was recorded for this clone. The J gene is TRBJ2-1, the V gene TRBV5-1, with 13 bases identical to TRBD2. This CDR3 comprises 16 residues. Trimming cost V 2 bases and J 5 bases; bases outside gene matches: 4. The germline CDR1 and CDR2 sequences are SGHRS and YFSETQ. The CDR3 DNA sequence: TGCGCCAGCAGCTTACTAGCGGGAGGGCCTAACAATGAGCAGTTCTTC. As protein: CASSLLAGGPNNEQFF.

The chain employs TRBV5-1 and TRBJ2-1; 7 bases match TRBD2. This CDR3 comprises 15 residues. Germline CDR1 is SGHRS and CDR2 is YFSETQ. The trim removed 4 bases at V and 0 bases at J, leaving 4 bases unmatched. The CDR3 region is CASSGRDYSYNEQFF. The DNA for the CDR3 is TGCGCCAGCAGCGGCCGGGACTACTCCTACAATGAGCAGTTCTTC. Full variable domain (outside the CDR3, taken from reference TRBV5-1 and TRBJ2-1): KAGVTQTPRYLIKTRGQQVTLSCSPISGHRSVSWYQQTPGQGLQFLFEYFSETQRNKGNFPGRFSGRQFSNSRSEMNVSTLELGDSALYLCASSGRDYSYNEQFFGPGTRLTVL.

The V and J genes are TRBV9 and TRBJ2-2, with TRBD2 matching 7 bases. Unmatched junction bases numbered 0, after V lost 1 base and J lost 0 bases. This CDR3 is 15 amino acids long. CDR1 and CDR2 (germline): SGDLS, YYNGEE. CDR3 loop: CASSVRGANTGELFF. The DNA for the CDR3 is TGTGCCAGCAGCGTACGGGGGGCGAACACCGGGGAGCTGTTTTTT.

This chain joins TRBV6-5 and TRBJ2-3; D may match TRBD1 or TRBD2 (5 bases each). V shed 8 bases and J shed 2 bases, with 11 bases lying between them. The CDR3 length is 13 residues. Germline-derived CDR1 and CDR2 are MNHEY and SVGAGI. In DNA, the CDR3 is TGTGCCAGCGCCCGGGACCTCACAGATACGCAGTATTTT. Translation: CASARDLTDTQYF.

The chain links TRBV5-4 to TRBJ2-5; 7 bases align to TRBD2. The CDR3 has 14 amino acids. Germline loops: CDR1 SGHNT, CDR2 YYREEE (reference sequence). V shed 3 bases and J 4 bases; nucleotides not matched to a gene: 6. For the CDR3, the DNA is TGTGCCAGCAGCTGGGGGGGGTTAGGAGAGACCCAGTACTTC. Its translation is CASSWGGLGETQYF.

This sequence joins TRBV7-9 and TRBJ1-2; D perhaps matches TRBD1 (5 bases). CDR3 length equals 14 residues. CDR1 is SEHNR and CDR2 is FQNEAQ in the germline V gene (reference sequence). V was shortened by 1 base and J by 4 bases, with 10 bases between the two germline ends. The CDR3 DNA reads TGTGCCAGCAGCTTAGAGGGGCCCGCCTATGGCTACACCTTC. It translates to CASSLEGPAYGYTF. Using reference TRBV7-9 and TRBJ1-2 for the parts outside the CDR3, the full variable domain is DTGVSQNPRHKITKRGQNVTFRCDPISEHNRLYWYRQTLGQGPEFLTYFQNEAQLEKSRLLSDRFSAERPKGSFSTLEIQRTEQGDSAMYLCASSLEGPAYGYTFGSGTRLTVV.

The V gene is TRBV7-8, the J gene TRBJ2-3, with D perhaps matching TRBD2 (7 bases). The germline V gene has CDR1 SGHVS and CDR2 FQNEAQ. There are 16 residues in the CDR3. Trimming removed 1 base at V and 6 bases at J, with 17 bases between. The CDR3 spells CASSLVSWAGADTQYF. The CDR3 DNA follows: TGTGCCAGCAGCTTAGTTAGTTGGGCGGGGGCGGATACGCAGTATTTT.

The J gene is TRBJ1-2, the V gene TRBV5-4, with D unresolved. Germline loops: CDR1 SGHNT, CDR2 YYREEE (reference sequence). The CDR3 covers 14 residues. Trimming pared 0 bases from V and 2 bases from J, leaving 8 bases between. The CDR3 nucleotides read TGTGCCAGCAGCTTGGCCAGAGCCAACTATGGCTACACCTTC. Translated: CASSLARANYGYTF.

The chain employs TRBV29-1 and TRBJ2-1; no clear D gene. Germline CDR1 and CDR2: SQVTM and ANQGSEA. The CDR3 extends over 11 amino acids. Trimming pared 4 bases from V and 4 bases from J, leaving 5 bases between. The CDR3 DNA reads as TGCAGCGTTGTTCTATACAATGAGCAGTTCTTC. As protein: CSVVLYNEQFF.

This sequence joins TRBV28 and TRBJ1-2; D uncertain. The CDR3 is made up of 13 amino acids. The germline V and J ends were trimmed by 6 bases and 4 bases, with 12 bases remaining between them. Germline CDR1 and CDR2: MDHEN and SYDVKM. CDR3 sequence: CASSQGKGYGYTF. In nucleotides, the CDR3 is TGTGCCAGCAGCCAAGGGAAAGGCTATGGCTACACCTTC.

This sequence joins TRBV10-3 and TRBJ2-1; 7 nucleotides agree with TRBD2. CDR3 length: 13 residues. Unmatched junction bases numbered 8, after V lost 8 bases and J lost 7 bases. CDR1 and CDR2 from the germline V gene are ENHRY and SYGVKD. The CDR3 reads CAIGREVLNEQFF. The CDR3 DNA reads TGTGCCATCGGTCGGGAGGTTTTGAATGAGCAGTTCTTC.

The rearrangement links TRBV3-1 (or the pseudogene TRBV3-2) to TRBJ2-7, with TRBD1 matching 8 bases. Germline CDR1 and CDR2: LGHDT and YNNKEL (reference sequence). Trimming at V came to 0 bases and at J to 2 bases, leaving 3 bases not matched to a gene. The CDR3 covers 15 residues. In DNA form, the CDR3 reads TGTGCCAGCAGCCAAGACGAGACAGGGGCCTACGAGCAGTACTTC. Translation gives CASSQDETGAYEQYF.

The chain joins TRBV5-4 to TRBJ2-7; 9 positions match TRBD1. The ends lost 3 bases at V and 5 bases at J; junction bases unmatched: 9. Per the germline V gene, CDR1 is SGHNT and CDR2 is YYREEE (reference sequence). CDR3 length: 15 residues. The CDR3 DNA reads as TGTGCCAGCAGCTCCCCCCACGACAGGGGGGACGAGCAGTACTTC. The encoded protein is CASSSPHDRGDEQYF.

This chain links TRBV27 with TRBJ2-7; TRBD1 matches at 8 bases. V lost 5 bases, J lost 0 bases, and 6 bases stayed unmatched. Germline-derived CDR1 and CDR2 are MNHEY and SMNVEV (reference sequence). The CDR3 has 15 residues. This chain's CDR3 is CASSSRDRFSYEQYF. The CDR3 DNA is TGTGCCAGCAGTAGCCGGGACAGGTTCTCCTACGAGCAGTACTTC.